The rows below give T cell receptor beta chains drawn from one sample of a study of sequential checkpoint blockade in melanoma. Repertoires were generated with immunoSEQ multiplex PCR, while TCRdb's copy carries only in-frame clones and drops some. The data contain over 10,000 clones, about 65% of them singletons. The input for sequencing was CD8+ T cells sorted from blood (inferred from file names), taken from a patient given nivolumab and ipilimumab in sequence. The receptors stem from a human donor with melanoma. Each CDR3 is given with its conserved first and last residue. A D gene is named only where the DNA matches it firmly. Part of the rows lack a size; the others show once, few, many or a class for expanded clones.

>TRBV19|-|TRBJ1-2|-
CASSISQGSLYGYTF
TGTGCCAGTAGTATTTCTCAGGGGTCCCTCTATGGCTACACCTTC
>TRBV10-2|TRBD1|TRBJ1-1|-
CASLQGWDTEAFF
TGCGCCAGCTTACAGGGGTGGGACACTGAAGCTTTCTTT
>TRBV4-1|TRBD2|TRBJ2-1|-
CASSQVSSGGTYNEQFF
TGCGCCAGCAGCCAAGTCTCTAGCGGGGGGACCTACAATGAGCAGTTCTTC
>TRBV10-3|TRBD1|TRBJ2-7|-
CAISDSDRGSYEQYF
TGTGCCATCAGTGACTCGGACAGGGGAAGCTACGAGCAGTACTTC
>TRBV21-1|-|TRBJ2-1|medium-sized
CASSRLAGDYNEQFF
TGTGCCAGCAGCCGACTAGCGGGAGACTACAATGAGCAGTTCTTC
>TRBV7-7|-|TRBJ2-5|-
CASSLGPSGETQYF
TGTGCCAGCAGCTTAGGTCCGTCGGGGGAGACCCAGTACTTC
>TRBV30|TRBD2|TRBJ2-7|-
CAWSPSGSSYEQYF
TGTGCCTGGAGTCCTAGCGGGAGCTCCTACGAGCAGTACTTC
>TRBV4-2|-|TRBJ1-6|once
CASSQEDRYSPLHF
TGTGCCAGCAGCCAAGAGGACAGATATTCACCCCTCCACTTT
>TRBV30|-|TRBJ1-1|-
CAWSWGGRTEAFF
TGTGCCTGGAGTTGGGGAGGTAGGACTGAAGCTTTCTTT
>TRBV6-1|TRBD1|TRBJ1-1|once
CASRDGTAMNTEAFF
TGTGCCAGCAGAGACGGGACAGCGATGAACACTGAAGCTTTCTTT
>TRBV11-1|TRBD1|TRBJ2-3|-
CASSRWTGGFSGTQYF
TGTGCCAGCAGCAGATGGACAGGGGGCTTCTCTGGTACGCAGTATTTT
>TRBV10-3|-|TRBJ1-3|few
CAISESSPPGVSSGNTIYF
TGTGCCATCAGTGAGTCGAGTCCCCCGGGGGTGAGCTCTGGAAACACCATATATTTT
>TRBV27|-|TRBJ1-5|-
CASSSIYSQGSNQPQHF
TGTGCCAGCAGTTCCATCTACTCCCAGGGGAGCAATCAGCCCCAGCATTTT
>TRBV27|TRBD1|TRBJ1-1|once
CASSRTGMGTEAFF
TGTGCCAGCAGCCGGACAGGGATGGGCACTGAAGCTTTCTTT
>TRBV7-9|-|TRBJ2-2|-
CASSQAGQPNTGELFF
TGTGCCAGCAGCCAGGCGGGACAGCCGAACACCGGGGAGCTGTTTTTT
>TRBV4-2|-|TRBJ1-1|-
CASSLKSSTEAFF
TGTGCCAGCAGCCTAAAGTCTAGCACTGAAGCTTTCTTT
>TRBV7-9|TRBD2|TRBJ2-5|-
CASSLWTSGETQYF
TGTGCCAGCAGCTTATGGACTAGCGGAGAGACCCAGTACTTC
>TRBV4-3|-|TRBJ2-1|-
CASSQENTDRLAHQFF
TGCGCCAGCAGCCAAGAGAATACGGATAGGCTAGCACATCAGTTCTTC
>TRBV2|-|TRBJ1-1|few
CASSEGRQRNTEAFF
TGTGCCAGCAGTGAAGGGAGACAGAGGAACACTGAAGCTTTCTTT
>TRBV5-6|-|TRBJ2-5|-
CASRISGPGVGGQETQYF
TGTGCCAGCAGAATTAGCGGACCGGGGGTCGGAGGACAAGAGACCCAGTACTTC
>TRBV18|-|TRBJ2-1|once
CASSPLAGGKPGNEQFF
TGTGCCAGCTCACCACTTGCCGGGGGAAAGCCGGGGAATGAGCAGTTCTTC
>TRBV7-9|-|TRBJ2-5|-
CASSLIASQETQYF
TGTGCCAGCAGCTTAATCGCGTCCCAAGAGACCCAGTACTTC
>TRBV12-5|TRBD1|TRBJ1-5|medium-sized
CASGLDTGGAEPQHF
TGTGCTAGTGGTTTGGATACAGGGGGCGCAGAGCCCCAGCATTTT
>TRBV10-3|TRBD1|TRBJ1-5|-
CAISESGTGHQPQHF
TGTGCCATCAGTGAGTCAGGGACAGGGCATCAGCCCCAGCATTTT
>TRBV30|TRBD2|TRBJ2-7|-
CALGSSGPYEQYF
TGTGCCCTTGGGTCTAGCGGCCCCTACGAGCAGTACTTC
>TRBV5-5|-|TRBJ2-7|few
CASSSAGYEQYF
TGTGCCAGCAGCTCCGCAGGCTACGAGCAGTACTTC
>TRBV6-5|-|TRBJ1-1|-
CASSYAGHTEAFF
TGTGCCAGCAGTTATGCGGGACACACTGAAGCTTTCTTT
>TRBV30|-|TRBJ2-7|-
CAWTYSSYEQYF
TGTGCCTGGACCTACAGTTCCTACGAGCAGTACTTC
>TRBV4-3|-|TRBJ2-5|-
CASSQKLAAFETQYF
TGCGCCAGCAGCCAGAAACTAGCTGCCTTCGAGACCCAGTACTTC
>TRBV4-2|-|TRBJ1-3|-
CASSQDQAGTGNTIYF
TGTGCCAGCAGCCAAGATCAGGCAGGTACAGGAAACACCATATATTTT
>TRBV6-5|-|TRBJ2-7|-
CASSSTLEDYSYEQYF
TGTGCCAGCAGTTCCACACTGGAGGACTACTCCTACGAGCAGTACTTC
>TRBV5-3|-|TRBJ2-7|few
CASSSPGQRGYEQYF
TGTGCCAGCAGCTCCCCAGGACAGAGGGGCTACGAGCAGTACTTC
>TRBV28|TRBD1|TRBJ1-5|once
CASRPDRGGYQPQHF
TGTGCCAGCAGACCGGACAGGGGTGGGTATCAGCCCCAGCATTTT
>TRBV5-4|TRBD1|TRBJ2-7|once
CASSDRGLTPYEQYF
TGTGCCAGCAGCGACAGGGGGCTAACCCCCTACGAGCAGTACTTC
>TRBV15|TRBD2|TRBJ2-1|-
CATSREGLADSSYNEQFF
TGTGCCACCAGCAGAGAGGGACTAGCGGACAGCTCCTACAATGAGCAGTTCTTC
>TRBV7-8|-|TRBJ1-1|-
CASSLAAFWGGDTEAFF
TGTGCCAGCAGCTTAGCAGCCTTCTGGGGAGGGGACACTGAAGCTTTCTTT
>TRBV4-2|-|TRBJ1-1|-
CASSQDGAGSEAFF
TGTGCCAGCAGCCAAGACGGGGCGGGATCTGAAGCTTTCTTT
>TRBV4-2|TRBD2|TRBJ2-1|-
CASSQTSGTYYNEQFF
TGTGCCAGCAGCCAGACTAGCGGGACCTATTACAATGAGCAGTTCTTC
>TRBV30|TRBD1|TRBJ2-5|once
CAWSLRGRKETQYF
TGTGCCTGGAGTTTAAGGGGGCGGAAAGAGACCCAGTACTTC